The next 17 T cell receptor beta chains were all read from a single sample in a study of blood T cell repertoires in COVID-19. Libraries were prepared by immunoSEQ multiplex PCR; TCRdb keeps only in-frame clonotypes and omits some of them. The top ten clones hold around 12% of a sample with approximately 200,000 clones, under 80% of them seen once. Sequencing was carried out using peripheral blood. The receptors come from a woman aged 45-65 years with acute or convalescent COVID-19.

The genes are TRBV6-5 and TRBJ1-6; 8 nucleotides align to TRBD1. The CDR3 covers 14 residues. Unmatched junction bases numbered 4, after V lost 5 bases and J lost 7 bases. Germline-derived CDR1 and CDR2 are MNHEY and SVGAGI. CDR3 sequence (DNA): TGTGCCAGCAGTCTGAGACAGGGGAATTCACCCCTCCACTTT. This codes for CASSLRQGNSPLHF.

The rearrangement uses TRBV5-1 and TRBJ2-1; 8 bases are a match to TRBD1. V lost 2 bases and J lost 2; bases outside the gene matches: 6. The CDR3 is 16 amino acids. Germline V gives CDR1 SGHRS, CDR2 YFSETQ. The CDR3 DNA reads as TGCGCCAGCAGCTTACCCGGGACAGGTCCCTACAATGAGCAGTTCTTC. It specifies CASSLPGTGPYNEQFF.

V gene TRBV27 combines with J gene TRBJ2-1, with D possibly being TRBD1 (6 bases). Between the trimmed V and J ends, which lost 2 bases and 4 bases, there was a span of 12 bases. The V gene's germline CDR1 is MNHEY and CDR2 SMNVEV (reference sequence). The CDR3 has 15 residues. CDR3 sequence: CASSLTGWEYNEQFF. The CDR3 DNA follows: TGTGCCAGCAGTTTAACAGGGTGGGAATACAATGAGCAGTTCTTC.

The chain uses TRBV19 and TRBJ2-1, with 9 positions matching TRBD2. V shed 7 bases, J shed 3 bases, and the junction held 7 bases outside the gene matches. In germline, CDR1 is LNHDA, CDR2 SQIVND (reference sequence). The CDR3 extends over 15 amino acids. The CDR3 sequence: CASTPFSGGYNEQFF. Here the CDR3 DNA reads TGTGCCAGTACTCCCTTTAGCGGGGGCTACAATGAGCAGTTCTTC.

The rearrangement links TRBV19 to TRBJ1-5; D remains unclear. Trimming removed 7 bases from V and 2 bases from J, with 9 bases in between. The CDR3 sequence is 13 residues long. Germline CDR1 and CDR2: LNHDA and SQIVND (reference sequence). The CDR3 region is CASTSRGNQPQHF. In nucleotides, the CDR3 is TGTGCCAGTACCTCGAGGGGCAATCAGCCCCAGCATTTT.

This chain links TRBV5-6 with TRBJ2-6; TRBD1 matches 9 bases. Germline V lookup: CDR1 SGHDT, CDR2 YYEEEE. V shed 4 bases and J 9 bases; nucleotides not matched to a gene: 17. This CDR3 region has 18 residues. The CDR3 nucleotides are TGTGCCAGCAGCCCCCCCGGGGGACAGGGAAATGTAGGCAACGTCCTGACTTTC. Residues: CASSPPGGQGNVGNVLTF.

The chain has TRBV11-3 and TRBJ2-2; D perhaps matches TRBD1 (5 bases). V was shortened by 9 bases and J by 0 bases, with 11 bases between the two germline ends. The CDR3 runs to 14 residues. The germline V gene has CDR1 SGHNT and CDR2 YENEEA. CDR3 sequence reads: CASTDRPNTGELFF. The CDR3 region has the DNA TGTGCCAGTACTGACAGACCGAACACCGGGGAGCTGTTTTTT. Full variable domain (remainder filled in from reference TRBV11-3 and TRBJ2-2): EAGVVQSPRYKIIEKKQPVAFWCNPISGHNTLYWYLQNLGQGPELLIRYENEEAVDDSQLPKDRFSAERLKGVDSTLKIQPAELGDSAVYLCASTDRPNTGELFFGEGSRLTVL.

This chain links TRBV5-6 with TRBJ1-3; no definite D call. CDR3 size: 16 residues. Germline V gene data show CDR1 as SGHDT and CDR2 as YYEEEE. V was clipped by 5 bases and J by 0 bases, with 15 bases between them. The CDR3 DNA sequence: TGTGCCAGCAGGTTTGATCCGGGGTTCTCTGGAAACACCATATATTTT. Translating gives CASRFDPGFSGNTIYF.

The rearrangement links TRBV21-1 to TRBJ1-1; the D segment call TRBD1 is taken from the table without a DNA check. TRBV21-1 has pseudogene status. The CDR3 is 11 amino acids. Here the CDR3 DNA reads TGTGCCAGCAACAAGACAGGCGAAGCTTTCTTT. Residues: CASNKTGEAFF.

As for this clone: Other nucleotide sequences in the sample specify the same CDR3. This chain connects TRBV5-1 to TRBJ2-1; 8 positions match TRBD2. Trimming cost V 3 bases and J 4 bases; bases outside gene matches: 3. This CDR3 has 14 amino acids. The V gene's germline CDR1 is SGHRS and CDR2 YFSETQ. In DNA form, the CDR3 reads TGCGCCAGCAGCTCTGCGGGAGGTTACAATGAGCAGTTCTTC. It specifies CASSSAGGYNEQFF.

With regard to this clone: Distinct nucleotide sequences in the sample also encode this CDR3. The chain is built from TRBV2 and TRBJ1-5, with D possibly matching TRBD1 (6 bases). V lost 8 bases, J lost 3 bases, and 17 bases lay in between. Germline CDR1 and CDR2: SNHLY and FYNNEI. This CDR3 is built from 15 residues. Here the CDR3 reads CASSPQGQNNQPQHF. The CDR3 nucleotides read TGTGCCAGCTCCCCGCAGGGACAAAACAATCAGCCCCAGCATTTT.

J is TRBJ1-1 and V is TRBV4-2; possible D gene TRBD1, 5 bases. This CDR3 contains 15 residues. Between the trimmed V and J ends, which lost 1 base and 2 bases, there was a span of 11 bases. From germline, CDR1 is LGHNA and CDR2 YNFKEQ. The CDR3 nucleotides read TGTGCCAGCAGCCAAGTCGCCAGGGTAAACACTGAAGCTTTCTTT. Translation gives CASSQVARVNTEAFF.

The gene calls are TRBV11-2 and TRBJ2-7; no clear D. Trimming took off 0 bases at V and 11 bases at J, with 11 bases between the two ends. The CDR3 is 12 amino acids. In germline, CDR1 is SGHAT, CDR2 FQNNGV. CDR3 residues: CASSLDGLTKYF. The CDR3 DNA reads TGTGCCAGCAGCTTAGATGGTCTAACTAAGTACTTC.

The chain uses TRBV5-1 and TRBJ1-1; 8 nucleotides line up with TRBD1. The J segment lost 1 base and the V segment lost 4 bases, leaving 12 bases of the junction unmatched. The CDR3 extends over 17 amino acids. The germline gives CDR1 SGHRS, CDR2 YFSETQ. The CDR3 DNA is TGCGCCAGCAGCGCCGGACAGGGCTTCGGTTCGAACACTGAAGCTTTCTTT. Translating gives CASSAGQGFGSNTEAFF.

This rearrangement joins TRBV19 to TRBJ1-2, with D possibly matching TRBD1 (6 bases). Germline V gives CDR1 LNHDA, CDR2 SQIVND (reference sequence). Trimming took 4 bases from V and 0 from J, leaving 15 bases between them. The CDR3 sequence is 16 residues long. The chain's CDR3 is CASSTRTVLTNYGYTF. The CDR3 nucleotides read TGTGCCAGTAGTACGAGGACAGTACTAACTAACTATGGCTACACCTTC. The whole variable domain, filled in from reference TRBV19 and TRBJ1-2, reads DGGITQSPKYLFRKEGQNVTLSCEQNLNHDAMYWYRQDPGQGLRLIYYSQIVNDFQKGDIAEGYSVSREKKESFPLTVTSAQKNPTAFYLCASSTRTVLTNYGYTFGSGTRLTVV.

The CDR3 bases are TGTGCCAGCTCCACCCAGGCAGCCCCGGAGCAGTACTTC. Its protein is CASSTQAAPEQYF. The genes are TRBV18 and TRBJ2-7; no reliable D call. Trimming took 6 bases from V and 7 from J, leaving 16 bases between them. The germline V gene has CDR1 KGHSH and CDR2 LQKENI. The CDR3 extends over 13 amino acids.

This clone was observed at least ten times. V is TRBV27 and J is TRBJ1-2, with 7 bases identical to TRBD1. Losses at the gene ends were 5 bases for V and 2 bases for J; bases not matched to a gene: 2. The CDR3 is 13 amino acids. Germline V gives CDR1 MNHEY, CDR2 SMNVEV (reference sequence). The DNA of the CDR3 is TGTGCCAGCAGTCGGGACAGAAACTATGGCTACACCTTC. Amino acids: CASSRDRNYGYTF.